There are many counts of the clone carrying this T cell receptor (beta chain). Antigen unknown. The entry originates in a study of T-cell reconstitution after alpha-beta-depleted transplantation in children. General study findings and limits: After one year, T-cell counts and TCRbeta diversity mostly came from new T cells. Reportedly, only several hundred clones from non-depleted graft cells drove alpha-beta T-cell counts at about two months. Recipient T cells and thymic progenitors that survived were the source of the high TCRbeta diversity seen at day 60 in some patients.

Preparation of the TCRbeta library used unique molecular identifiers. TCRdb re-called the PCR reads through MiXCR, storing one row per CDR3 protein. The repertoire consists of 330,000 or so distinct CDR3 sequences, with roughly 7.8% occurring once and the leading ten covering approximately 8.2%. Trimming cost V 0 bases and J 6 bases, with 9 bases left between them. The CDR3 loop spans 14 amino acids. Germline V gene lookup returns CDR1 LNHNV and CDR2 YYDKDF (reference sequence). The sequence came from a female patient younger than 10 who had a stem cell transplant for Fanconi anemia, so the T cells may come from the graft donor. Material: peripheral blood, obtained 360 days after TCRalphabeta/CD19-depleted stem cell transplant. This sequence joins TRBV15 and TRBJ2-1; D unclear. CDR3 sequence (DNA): TGTGCCACCAGCAGAGATCTGGAAGCCAATGAGCAGTTCTTC. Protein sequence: CATSRDLEANEQFF.